The 13 T cell receptor beta chains given below trace back to one sample, sequenced in a study of graft-versus-host responses after intestinal transplantation. Which antigens these TCRs recognize remains unknown. Assay used: immunoSEQ multiplex PCR; TCRdb lists only in-frame clones, some missing. The table records 75,000 to 95,000 clones, 93% of them present only once. The input for sequencing was unstimulated CD8+ T cells sorted from spleen or lymph node cells, taken before intestinal transplant. These receptors came from a human donor who received an intestinal transplant.

This chain connects TRBV4-3 to TRBJ2-1; no firm D call. The germline V and J ends were trimmed by 1 base and 1 base, with 8 bases remaining between them. The CDR3 sequence is 15 residues long. The germline gives CDR1 LGHNA, CDR2 YSLEER. The CDR3 region has the DNA TGCGCCAGCAGCCAAGTCGAGGCGTCCTACAATGAGCAGTTCTTC. It codes for CASSQVEASYNEQFF.

The chain is built from TRBV19 and TRBJ2-2; possible D gene TRBD2, 6 bases. Trimming shortened V by 4 bases and J by 10 bases, and 16 bases separated the two germline ends. CDR3 length: 14 residues. The germline CDR1 and CDR2 sequences are LNHDA and SQIVND (reference sequence). In nucleotides, the CDR3 is TGTGCCAGTAGTACTCCCGGGACTGCCGAGGAGCTGTTTTTT. Protein sequence: CASSTPGTAEELFF.

The J gene is TRBJ1-3, the V gene TRBV6-6; 8 bases align to TRBD1. J was trimmed by 0 bases and V by 4 bases; bases with no gene match: 2. The germline CDR1 and CDR2 sequences are MNHNY and SVGAGI (reference sequence). The CDR3 loop spans 15 amino acids. CDR3 amino acids: CASSWTGSSGNTIYF. The CDR3 DNA reads as TGTGCCAGCAGTTGGACAGGGAGCTCTGGAAACACCATATATTTT.

Regarding this clone: One end of the junction does not line up with germline, which may come from a read error. The same CDR3 can be traced to other DNA sequences in this sample. CDR3 region: CASSQELGTGTTGELFF. In DNA, the CDR3 is TGCGCCAGCAGTCAAGAGTTAGGGACAGGGACCACCGGGGAGCTGTTTTTT. The chain uses TRBV4-3 and TRBJ2-2; 9 bases are shared with TRBD1. The germline gives CDR1 LGHNA, CDR2 YSLEER. The CDR3 has 17 amino acids.

The sample holds a few counts of this clone. The chain combines TRBV13 with TRBJ1-3; D ambiguous. The CDR3 is made up of 15 amino acids. From germline, CDR1 is PRHDT and CDR2 FYEKMQ (reference sequence). Trimming cost V 3 bases and J 4 bases, with 13 bases left between them. CDR3 sequence reads: CASSFMAGRGNTIYF. CDR3 bases: TGTGCCAGCAGCTTCATGGCGGGGAGAGGAAACACCATATATTTT.

The chain couples TRBV19 to TRBJ2-3, with TRBD2 matching 13 bases. V lost 8 bases, J lost 6 bases, and 8 bases stayed unmatched. The CDR3 runs to 15 residues. The V gene's germline CDR1 is LNHDA and CDR2 SQIVND (reference sequence). The CDR3 sequence: CASSRLAGGLDTQYF. In nucleotides, the CDR3 is TGTGCCAGTTCTAGACTAGCGGGGGGTTTGGATACGCAGTATTTT. Filled out from reference TRBV19 and TRBJ2-3, the complete variable domain reads DGGITQSPKYLFRKEGQNVTLSCEQNLNHDAMYWYRQDPGQGLRLIYYSQIVNDFQKGDIAEGYSVSREKKESFPLTVTSAQKNPTAFYLCASSRLAGGLDTQYFGPGTRLTVL.

The J gene is TRBJ2-7, the V gene TRBV4-3; 9 nucleotides align to TRBD2. Trimming removed 1 base from V and 3 bases from J; junction bases left unmatched: 16. The CDR3 consists of 19 residues. Per germline, CDR1 LGHNA and CDR2 YSLEER. The CDR3 sequence is CASSQAFPPGLASLYEQYF. DNA for the CDR3: TGCGCCAGCAGCCAAGCCTTTCCCCCGGGACTAGCTTCCCTCTACGAGCAGTACTTC.

The rearrangement joins TRBV13 to TRBJ1-4; D is undetermined. Looked up from germline, CDR1 is PRHDT and CDR2 is FYEKMQ (reference sequence). This CDR3 comprises 13 residues. Trimming removed 5 bases from V and 6 bases from J, with 10 bases in between. The CDR3 coding sequence is TGTGCCAGCAGCCCTAGCTTGGATGAAAAACTGTTTTTT. This gives the protein CASSPSLDEKLFF.

The CDR3 loop is CATRGYLNEQFF. The CDR3 DNA follows: TGTGCCACACGGGGATACCTCAATGAGCAGTTCTTC. The chain recombines TRBV27 with TRBJ2-1, with D maybe TRBD2 (5 bases). V was shortened by 10 bases and J by 6 bases, with 13 bases between the two germline ends. The germline gives CDR1 MNHEY, CDR2 SMNVEV (reference sequence). CDR3 length equals 12 residues.

V gene TRBV27 combines with J gene TRBJ1-1, with 7 bases fitting TRBD1. CDR3 length: 14 residues. CDR1 is MNHEY and CDR2 is SMNVEV in the germline V gene (reference sequence). J lost 4 bases, V lost 5 bases, and 7 bases had no gene match. DNA for the CDR3: TGTGCCAGCAGTCATAAGACAGGGCTCACTGAAGCTTTCTTT. Its translation: CASSHKTGLTEAFF.

This clone showed up just a few times. The V gene is TRBV4-3, the J gene TRBJ1-5, with 9 bases lining up with TRBD1. Germline lookup yields CDR1 LGHNA and CDR2 YSLEER. The J segment lost 0 bases and the V segment lost 2 bases, leaving 11 bases of the junction unmatched. The CDR3 extends over 19 amino acids. CDR3 protein: CASSQTWDRDLLSNQPQHF. The CDR3 DNA reads TGCGCCAGCAGCCAAACGTGGGACAGGGACCTTCTTAGCAATCAGCCCCAGCATTTT.

This chain links TRBV4-3 with TRBJ2-7; possible D gene TRBD1, 6 bases. Trimming left V 0 bases short and J 3 bases short, with 12 bases between. The CDR3 covers 15 residues. Per the germline V gene, CDR1 is LGHNA and CDR2 is YSLEER. The CDR3 spells CASSQEGQGNYEQYF. The CDR3 DNA sequence: TGCGCCAGCAGCCAAGAAGGGCAGGGGAACTACGAGCAGTACTTC.

The chain carries TRBV28 and TRBJ2-7; a weak D match, TRBD2 (5 bases). Between the trimmed V and J ends, which lost 5 bases and 2 bases, there was a span of 19 bases. This CDR3 comprises 16 residues. Germline loops: CDR1 MDHEN, CDR2 SYDVKM. CDR3 bases: TGTGCCAGCAGTCTAACGGACGGAGGCCGACCCTACGAGCAGTACTTC. This gives the protein CASSLTDGGRPYEQYF. The complete variable domain, with remaining parts taken from reference TRBV28 and TRBJ2-7, reads DVKVTQSSRYLVKRTGEKVFLECVQDMDHENMFWYRQDPGLGLRLIYFSYDVKMKEKGDIPEGYSVSREKKERFSLILESASTNQTSMYLCASSLTDGGRPYEQYFGPGTRLTVT.